A single sample is the source of the 21 T cell receptor beta chains below, sequenced in a study of Tregs in tolerant kidney transplant recipients. Sequenced by immunoSEQ multiplex PCR; TCRdb stores in-frame clones only, minus some. The sample carries more than 60,000 clones, less than 90% recorded once. Specimen: CD4+ T cells from blood, collected before the transplant. The receptors stem from a human donor who received a combined kidney and bone marrow transplant.

The chain joins TRBV2 to TRBJ2-1; TRBD2 is a possible D gene (5 bases). V was cut by 3 bases and J by 7 bases, with 22 bases left in between. This CDR3 contains 17 residues. Germline V gene lookup returns CDR1 SNHLY and CDR2 FYNNEI. CDR3 amino acids: CASSDPSSARPGNEQFF. As DNA, the CDR3 is TGTGCCAGCAGTGACCCATCCTCAGCAAGGCCGGGAAATGAGCAGTTCTTC.

This clone was counted a single time. The chain is built from TRBV5-6 and TRBJ2-5, with 7 nucleotides matching TRBD2. From germline, CDR1 is SGHDT and CDR2 YYEEEE. This CDR3 is 16 amino acids long. V lost 0 bases, J lost 1 base, and 6 bases stayed unmatched. CDR3 protein: CASSLVSGRGQETQYF. CDR3 DNA: TGTGCCAGCAGCTTGGTCTCAGGGAGGGGCCAAGAGACCCAGTACTTC.

This chain connects TRBV11-2 to TRBJ1-5; no definite D call. Trimming took 5 bases from V and 2 from J, leaving 13 bases between them. Germline CDR1 is SGHAT and CDR2 is FQNNGV. CDR3 length: 15 residues. The CDR3 nucleotides read TGTGCCAGCAGCGCAGGAACAGTGGGCAATCAGCCCCAGCATTTT. Translating it yields CASSAGTVGNQPQHF.

The rearrangement links TRBV5-1 to TRBJ2-1, with D possibly TRBD2 on 5 matching bases. CDR1 and CDR2 (germline): SGHRS, YFSETQ. Trimming shortened V by 4 bases and J by 1 base, and 12 bases separated the two germline ends. The CDR3 has 15 residues. This CDR3 reads CASSALASSYNEQFF. DNA of the CDR3: TGCGCCAGCAGCGCCTTAGCGTCTTCCTACAATGAGCAGTTCTTC.

The genes are TRBV5-1 and TRBJ2-7, with 11 bases lining up with TRBD1. The CDR3 is made up of 18 amino acids. The J segment lost 3 bases and the V segment lost 4 bases, leaving 15 bases of the junction unmatched. CDR1 and CDR2 from the germline V gene are SGHRS and YFSETQ. CDR3 nucleotide sequence: TGCGCCAGCAGCCGAGCCTTTTCCGGGACAGGGGGACTCTACGAGCAGTACTTC. Translating gives CASSRAFSGTGGLYEQYF. Full variable domain (missing parts from reference TRBV5-1 and TRBJ2-7): KAGVTQTPRYLIKTRGQQVTLSCSPISGHRSVSWYQQTPGQGLQFLFEYFSETQRNKGNFPGRFSGRQFSNSRSEMNVSTLELGDSALYLCASSRAFSGTGGLYEQYFGPGTRLTVT.

This clone was seen just once. The chain has TRBV19 and TRBJ1-2; 9 positions agree with TRBD1. Germline V gene data show CDR1 as LNHDA and CDR2 as SQIVND (reference sequence). The CDR3 length is 16 residues. After removal of 3 bases from V and 6 bases from J, the junction contained 11 bases not matched to a gene. The CDR3 DNA follows: TGTGCCAGTAGTATGACTACCCCGGGACAGGGAAATGGCTACACCTTC. As protein: CASSMTTPGQGNGYTF.

The chain uses TRBV10-3 and TRBJ2-7; 8 bases fit TRBD1. The CDR3 runs to 15 residues. The V gene end was trimmed by 3 bases and the J gene end by 2 bases; junction bases not matched to a gene: 6. The germline V gene has CDR1 ENHRY and CDR2 SYGVKD. The CDR3 DNA reads as TGTGCCATCAGTGAACCGGGACAGGTGGCCTACGAGCAGTACTTC. Translation: CAISEPGQVAYEQYF.

This clone was found once. V and J are TRBV19 and TRBJ2-2; the match to TRBD1 covers 10 bases. The CDR3 is 14 amino acids. The ends lost 5 bases at V and 6 bases at J; junction bases unmatched: 3. Germline V gene sequence: CDR1 LNHDA, CDR2 SQIVND (reference sequence). CDR3 nucleotide sequence: TGTGCCAGTAGTCCAGACAGGGGGCCCGGGGAGCTGTTTTTT. It encodes CASSPDRGPGELFF.

The rearrangement links TRBV29-1 to TRBJ1-1; tentatively, D is TRBD1 (5 bases). Germline V gene sequence: CDR1 SQVTM, CDR2 ANQGSEA. Trimming shortened V by 4 bases and J by 0 bases, and 18 bases separated the two germline ends. The CDR3 has 16 amino acids. CDR3 sequence: CSVVAQLGPMNTEAFF. The CDR3 nucleotides are TGCAGCGTTGTTGCCCAATTGGGGCCAATGAACACTGAAGCTTTCTTT.

The chain joins TRBV5-1 to TRBJ1-4; maybe TRBD1 (5 bases). V was trimmed by 4 bases and J by 6 bases, leaving 16 bases between them. CDR1 and CDR2 from the germline V gene are SGHRS and YFSETQ. This CDR3 comprises 15 residues. The CDR3 nucleotides are TGCGCCAGCAGCCCCGCAGGGAATCGCGATGAAAAACTGTTTTTT. Protein product: CASSPAGNRDEKLFF.

This chain joins TRBV5-1 and TRBJ1-1; tentative D call: TRBD1 (5 bases). This CDR3 is 14 amino acids long. Germline CDR1 and CDR2: SGHRS and YFSETQ. Trimming left V 6 bases short and J 0 bases short, with 12 bases between. The DNA of the CDR3 is TGCGCCAGCACCCTTCTGGACATGAACACTGAAGCTTTCTTT. It encodes CASTLLDMNTEAFF.

This clone was found once. The CDR3 spells CASSTRLQRSAYEQYF. The CDR3 DNA reads as TGTGCCAGCAGCACCCGCCTGCAGCGGAGTGCCTACGAGCAGTACTTC. The V gene is TRBV7-2, the J gene TRBJ2-7; a possible D gene is TRBD2 (5 bases). Germline assignment: CDR1 SGHTA and CDR2 FQGNSA. The CDR3 sequence is 16 residues long. V was trimmed by 5 bases and J by 2 bases, leaving 19 bases between them.

V gene TRBV7-3 combines with J gene TRBJ2-1, with TRBD2 matching over 8 bases. V lost 2 bases to trimming and J lost 6 bases; unmatched junction nucleotides: 3. The germline CDR1 and CDR2 sequences are SGHTA and FQGTGA. The CDR3 loop spans 14 amino acids. CDR3 sequence reads: CASSLDGTSNEQFF. In DNA form, the CDR3 reads TGTGCCAGCAGCTTAGACGGGACTAGCAATGAGCAGTTCTTC.

The gene calls are TRBV28 and TRBJ2-7; no definite D call. CDR1 is MDHEN, CDR2 SYDVKM, per germline. V lost 8 bases and J lost 0, with 8 bases in between. CDR3 size: 12 residues. CDR3 amino acids: CASLQSSYEQYF. CDR3 sequence (DNA): TGTGCCAGCCTACAGAGCTCCTACGAGCAGTACTTC. Looking up the rest from reference TRBV28 and TRBJ2-7 gives the full variable domain: DVKVTQSSRYLVKRTGEKVFLECVQDMDHENMFWYRQDPGLGLRLIYFSYDVKMKEKGDIPEGYSVSREKKERFSLILESASTNQTSMYLCASLQSSYEQYFGPGTRLTVT.

The gene calls are TRBV6-6 and TRBJ1-1, with a possible D match to TRBD1 (6 bases). V was shortened by 6 bases and J by 0 bases, with 11 bases between the two germline ends. The CDR3 is 14 residues long. CDR1 and CDR2 (germline): MNHNY, SVGAGI (reference sequence). In DNA form, the CDR3 reads TGTGCCAGCAGCCACGGGACATTGAACACTGAAGCTTTCTTT. Translating it yields CASSHGTLNTEAFF.

J is TRBJ2-7 and V is TRBV30, with a weak D call TRBD2 (5 bases). The germline V gene encodes CDR1 GTSNPN and CDR2 SVGIG (reference sequence). Between the trimmed V and J ends, which lost 0 bases and 0 bases, there was a span of 12 bases. The CDR3 is 15 amino acids. DNA for the CDR3: TGTGCCTGGAGTGTACGGCGGGCGGGCTCCTACGAGCAGTACTTC. Translating gives CAWSVRRAGSYEQYF.

This rearrangement joins TRBV28 to TRBJ1-5, with D possibly being TRBD1 (6 bases). Trimming stripped 5 bases from V and 4 bases from J, with 18 bases between. CDR3 length equals 16 residues. CDR1 is MDHEN, CDR2 SYDVKM, per germline. The CDR3 nucleotides read TGTGCCAGCAGTATGGGACACGACTTCGCAAATCAGCCCCAGCATTTT. Translation: CASSMGHDFANQPQHF.

The V gene is TRBV5-1, the J gene TRBJ1-2; possible D gene TRBD1, 5 bases. The CDR3 covers 14 residues. The germline V gene has CDR1 SGHRS and CDR2 YFSETQ. Trimming took 1 base from V and 8 from J, leaving 15 bases between them. CDR3 protein: CASSLSQVVGGYTF. Here the CDR3 DNA reads TGCGCCAGCAGCTTGTCACAGGTGGTGGGCGGCTACACCTTC.

The chain uses TRBV28 and TRBJ2-1; D not resolved. The CDR3 has 14 amino acids. The germline gives CDR1 MDHEN, CDR2 SYDVKM. V lost 7 bases to trimming and J lost 3 bases, with 13 bases between them. The CDR3 nucleotides read TGTGCCAGCACTTCCCCGGCGGACTACAATGAGCAGTTCTTC. It translates to CASTSPADYNEQFF.

V usage is TRBV25-1 and J usage is TRBJ2-7; TRBD1 aligns across 7 bases. The CDR3 has 10 residues. J gave up 12 bases and V 8 bases, and 7 bases lay outside the gene matches. Germline V gene sequence: CDR1 MGHDK, CDR2 SYGVNS. This CDR3 reads CASAPGQSYF. The CDR3 DNA sequence: TGTGCCAGCGCGCCGGGACAGTCGTACTTC.

The V call is TRBV15, the J call TRBJ1-5; TRBD1 is a possible D gene (5 bases). This CDR3 contains 16 residues. V gave up 4 bases and J gave up 0 bases, with 13 bases separating them. Germline V gene data show CDR1 as LNHNV and CDR2 as YYDKDF (reference sequence). The DNA of the CDR3 is TGTGCCACCAGCATCGACAGACCCTATAGCAATCAGCCCCAGCATTTT. Encoded protein: CATSIDRPYSNQPQHF.